This T cell receptor (beta chain) was sequenced for a study of early T cells in non-severe SARS-CoV-2 infection. This clonotype appeared many times. As yet, its antigen is unknown. V was clipped by 0 bases and J by 3 bases, with 7 bases between them. CDR3 length: 13 amino acids. CDR1 SGHRS and CDR2 YFSETQ come from the germline V gene. TCRdb re-analysed the 5' RACE reads in MiXCR, keeping a single row per CDR3 protein. The sample has about 20,000 distinct CDR3 sequences, about 4.3% seen once; the top ten hold 5.3%. Study-level results: Sequences matched to VDJdb favored anti-spike CD8 responses, while private and CD4 specificities were missed.

The TCR originated in an adult who was a healthcare worker with PCR-confirmed SARS-CoV-2 infection or an uninfected control (not recorded which). The J gene is TRBJ2-7, the V gene TRBV5-1; D call uncertain. Sequenced sample: whole blood. CDR3 nucleotide sequence: TGCGCCAGCAGCTTGGTTCCCGGCTACGAGCAGTACTTC. It yields the protein CASSLVPGYEQYF.